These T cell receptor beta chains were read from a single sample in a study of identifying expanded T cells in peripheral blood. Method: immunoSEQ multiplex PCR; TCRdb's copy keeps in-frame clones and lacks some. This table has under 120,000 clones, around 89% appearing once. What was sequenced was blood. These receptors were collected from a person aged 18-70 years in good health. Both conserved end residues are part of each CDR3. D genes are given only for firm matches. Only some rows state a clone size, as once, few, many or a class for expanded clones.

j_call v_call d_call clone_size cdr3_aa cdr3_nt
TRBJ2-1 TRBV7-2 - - CASSRDSSSYNEQFF TGTGCCAGCAGCCGGGACTCAAGCTCCTACAATGAGCAGTTCTTC
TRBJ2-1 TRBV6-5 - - CASSYNRRSYNEQFF TGTGCCAGCAGTTACAACCGACGCTCCTACAATGAGCAGTTCTTC
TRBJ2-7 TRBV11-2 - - CASSPNLGPRYEQYF TGTGCCAGCAGCCCCAATTTGGGGCCGCGCTACGAGCAGTACTTC
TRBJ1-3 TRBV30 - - CAWSVREGWMSGNTIYF TGTGCCTGGAGTGTACGGGAGGGTTGGATGTCTGGAAACACCATATATTTT
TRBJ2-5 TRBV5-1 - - CASSLAGNQETQYF TGCGCCAGCAGCTTGGCGGGGAACCAAGAGACCCAGTACTTC
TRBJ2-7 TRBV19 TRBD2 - CARGASGREQYF TGTGCCCGAGGTGCTAGCGGGAGGGAGCAGTACTTC
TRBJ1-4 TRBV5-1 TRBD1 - CASSPGQGVLTNEKLFF TGCGCCAGCAGCCCGGGACAGGGAGTGTTAACTAATGAAAAACTGTTTTTT
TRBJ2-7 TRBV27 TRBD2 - CASSLGRGSYEQYF TGTGCCAGCAGTTTAGGGAGGGGCTCCTACGAGCAGTACTTC
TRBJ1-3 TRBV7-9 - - CASSLDVKWGGNTIYF TGTGCCAGCAGCTTAGATGTAAAATGGGGTGGAAACACCATATATTTT
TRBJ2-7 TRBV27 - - CASSLAWEVSEQYF TGTGCCAGCAGTCTAGCCTGGGAGGTTAGCGAGCAGTACTTC
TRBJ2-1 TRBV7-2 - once CASSLAPSGGRGYRAYNEQFF TGTGCCAGCAGCTTAGCGCCATCGGGAGGCAGGGGGTATCGCGCCTACAATGAGCAGTTCTTC
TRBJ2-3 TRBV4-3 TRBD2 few CASSQERGGPDTQYF TGCGCCAGCAGCCAAGAGCGGGGGGGCCCAGATACGCAGTATTTT
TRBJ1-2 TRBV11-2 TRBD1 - CASSLPGTGGHGYTF TGTGCCAGCAGCCTGCCGGGGACAGGGGGCCATGGCTACACCTTC
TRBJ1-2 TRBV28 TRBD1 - CASRAGQSIYGYTF TGTGCCAGCAGGGCGGGACAGAGCATCTATGGCTACACCTTC
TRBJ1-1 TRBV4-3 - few CASSQDQAENTEAFF TGCGCCAGCAGCCAAGATCAGGCTGAGAACACTGAAGCTTTCTTT
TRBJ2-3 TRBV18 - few CASSPPLRGQDTQYF TGTGCCAGCTCACCACCTCTTCGCGGGCAAGATACGCAGTATTTT
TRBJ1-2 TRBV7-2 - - CASTPQDYGYTF TGTGCCAGCACCCCTCAGGACTATGGCTACACCTTC
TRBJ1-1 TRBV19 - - CASRTGPQVAEAFF TGTGCCAGCAGAACAGGGCCCCAAGTGGCTGAAGCTTTCTTT
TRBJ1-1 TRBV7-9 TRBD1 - CASSQGGTEAFF TGTGCCAGCAGCCAGGGGGGCACTGAAGCTTTCTTT
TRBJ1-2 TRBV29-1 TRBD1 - CSVPRTGSYGYTF TGCAGCGTTCCGAGGACAGGTTCTTATGGCTACACCTTC
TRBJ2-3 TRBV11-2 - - CASWGRATDTQYF TGTGCCAGCTGGGGTAGGGCCACAGATACGCAGTATTTT
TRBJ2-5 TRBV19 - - CASSAFGETQYF TGTGCCAGTAGTGCGTTTGGGGAGACCCAGTACTTC